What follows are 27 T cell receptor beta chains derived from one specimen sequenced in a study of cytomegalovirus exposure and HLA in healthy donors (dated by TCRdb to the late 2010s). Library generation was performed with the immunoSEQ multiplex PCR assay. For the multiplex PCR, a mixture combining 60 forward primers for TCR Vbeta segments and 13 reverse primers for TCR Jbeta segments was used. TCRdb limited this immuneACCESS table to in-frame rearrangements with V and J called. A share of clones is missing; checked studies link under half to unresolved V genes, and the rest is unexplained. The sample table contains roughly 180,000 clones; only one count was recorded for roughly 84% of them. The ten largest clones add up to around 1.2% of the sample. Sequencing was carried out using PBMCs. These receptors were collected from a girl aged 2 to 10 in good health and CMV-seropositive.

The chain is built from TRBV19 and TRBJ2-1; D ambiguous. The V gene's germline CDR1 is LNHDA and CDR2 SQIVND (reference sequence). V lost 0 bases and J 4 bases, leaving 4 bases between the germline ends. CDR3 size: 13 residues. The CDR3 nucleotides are TGTGCCAGTAGTATAGATCGGTACAATGAGCAGTTCTTC. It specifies CASSIDRYNEQFF.

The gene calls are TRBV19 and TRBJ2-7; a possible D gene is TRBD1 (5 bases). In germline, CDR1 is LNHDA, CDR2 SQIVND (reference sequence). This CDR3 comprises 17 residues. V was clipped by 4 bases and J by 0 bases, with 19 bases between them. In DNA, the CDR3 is TGTGCCAGTAGTACCTATGACAGACTTGGTAGCTCCTACGAGCAGTACTTC. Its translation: CASSTYDRLGSSYEQYF.

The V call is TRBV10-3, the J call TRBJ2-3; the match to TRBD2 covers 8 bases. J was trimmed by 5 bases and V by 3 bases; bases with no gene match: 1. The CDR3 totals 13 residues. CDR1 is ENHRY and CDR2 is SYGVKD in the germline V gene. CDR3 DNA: TGTGCCATCAGTGACCTAGCGGGAGATACGCAGTATTTT. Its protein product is CAISDLAGDTQYF.

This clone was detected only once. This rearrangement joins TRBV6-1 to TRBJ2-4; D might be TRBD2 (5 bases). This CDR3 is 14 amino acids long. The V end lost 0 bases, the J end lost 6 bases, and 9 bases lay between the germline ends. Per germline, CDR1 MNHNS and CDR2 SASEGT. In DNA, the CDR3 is TGTGCCAGCAGTGAAGCCGCCCGGGGAAACATTCAGTACTTC. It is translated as CASSEAARGNIQYF.

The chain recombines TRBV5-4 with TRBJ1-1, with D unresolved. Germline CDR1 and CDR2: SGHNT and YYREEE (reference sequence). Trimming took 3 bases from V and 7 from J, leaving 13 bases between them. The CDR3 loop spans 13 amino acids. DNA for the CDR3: TGTGCCAGCAGCTCCCGGAGGGAGAATGAAGCTTTCTTT. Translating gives CASSSRRENEAFF.

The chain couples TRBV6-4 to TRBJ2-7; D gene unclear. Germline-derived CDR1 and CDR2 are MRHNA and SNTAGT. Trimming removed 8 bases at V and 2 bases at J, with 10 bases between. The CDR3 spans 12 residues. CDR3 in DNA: TGTGCCAGCTCACACCATACCTACGAGCAGTACTTC. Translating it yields CASSHHTYEQYF.

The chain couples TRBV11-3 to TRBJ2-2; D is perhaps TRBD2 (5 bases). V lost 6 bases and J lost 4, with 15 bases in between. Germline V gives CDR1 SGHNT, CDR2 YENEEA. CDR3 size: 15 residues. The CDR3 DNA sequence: TGTGCCAGCAGTTCGGACGGAGGATCCACCGGGGAGCTGTTTTTT. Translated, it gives CASSSDGGSTGELFF.

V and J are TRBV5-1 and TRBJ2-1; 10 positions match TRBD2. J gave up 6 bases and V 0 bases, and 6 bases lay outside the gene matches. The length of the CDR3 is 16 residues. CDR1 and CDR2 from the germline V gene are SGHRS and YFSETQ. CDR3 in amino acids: CASSLVSSGGLNEQFF. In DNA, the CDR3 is TGCGCCAGCAGCTTGGTATCTAGCGGGGGCCTCAATGAGCAGTTCTTC.

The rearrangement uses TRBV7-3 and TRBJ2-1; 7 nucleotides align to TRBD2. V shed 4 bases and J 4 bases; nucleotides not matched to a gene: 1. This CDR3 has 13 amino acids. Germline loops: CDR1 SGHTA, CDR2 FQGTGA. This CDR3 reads CASSSGGYNEQFF. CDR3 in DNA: TGTGCCAGCAGCTCCGGGGGGTACAATGAGCAGTTCTTC.

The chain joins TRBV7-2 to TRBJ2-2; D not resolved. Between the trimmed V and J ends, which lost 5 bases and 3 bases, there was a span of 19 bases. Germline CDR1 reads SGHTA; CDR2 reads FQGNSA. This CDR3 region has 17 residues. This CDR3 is CASSPSLRIRHTGELFF. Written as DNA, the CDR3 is TGTGCCAGCAGCCCCTCACTAAGGATCCGCCACACCGGGGAGCTGTTTTTT.

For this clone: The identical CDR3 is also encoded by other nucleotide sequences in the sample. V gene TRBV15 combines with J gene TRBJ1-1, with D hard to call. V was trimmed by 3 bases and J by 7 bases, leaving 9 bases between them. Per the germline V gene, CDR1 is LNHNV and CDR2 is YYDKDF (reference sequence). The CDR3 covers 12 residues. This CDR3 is CATSRAGLEAFF. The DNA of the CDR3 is TGTGCCACCAGCAGGGCAGGACTTGAAGCTTTCTTT.

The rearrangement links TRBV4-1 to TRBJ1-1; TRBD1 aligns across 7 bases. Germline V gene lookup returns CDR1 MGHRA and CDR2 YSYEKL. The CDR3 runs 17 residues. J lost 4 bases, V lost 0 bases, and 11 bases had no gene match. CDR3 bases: TGCGCCAGCAGCCAAGAATGGGGGCCGGCAGGGGGCACTGAAGCTTTCTTT. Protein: CASSQEWGPAGGTEAFF.

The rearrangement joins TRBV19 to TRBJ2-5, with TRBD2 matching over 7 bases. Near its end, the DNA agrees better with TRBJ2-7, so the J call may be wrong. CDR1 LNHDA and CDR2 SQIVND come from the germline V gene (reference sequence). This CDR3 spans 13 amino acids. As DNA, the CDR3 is TGTGCCACCCGCAACGGGGGGACCTACGAGCAGTACTTC. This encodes CATRNGGTYEQYF.

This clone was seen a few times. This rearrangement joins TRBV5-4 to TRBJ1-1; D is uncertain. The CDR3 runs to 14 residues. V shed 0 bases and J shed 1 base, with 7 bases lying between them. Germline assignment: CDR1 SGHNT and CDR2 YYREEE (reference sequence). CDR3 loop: CASSLDRRNTEAFF. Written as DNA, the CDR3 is TGTGCCAGCAGCTTGGATCGCAGGAACACTGAAGCTTTCTTT.

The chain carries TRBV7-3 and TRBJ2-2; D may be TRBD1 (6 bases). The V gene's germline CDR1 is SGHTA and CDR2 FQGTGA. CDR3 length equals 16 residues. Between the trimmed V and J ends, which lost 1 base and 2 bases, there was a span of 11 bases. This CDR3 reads CASSLMSRGNTGELFF. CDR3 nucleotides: TGTGCCAGCAGCTTAATGTCCAGGGGCAACACCGGGGAGCTGTTTTTT. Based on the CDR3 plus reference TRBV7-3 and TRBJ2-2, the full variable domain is GAGVSQTPSNKVTEKGKYVELRCDPISGHTALYWYRQSLGQGPEFLIYFQGTGAADDSGLPNDRFFAVRPEGSVSTLKIQRTERGDSAVYLCASSLMSRGNTGELFFGEGSRLTVL.

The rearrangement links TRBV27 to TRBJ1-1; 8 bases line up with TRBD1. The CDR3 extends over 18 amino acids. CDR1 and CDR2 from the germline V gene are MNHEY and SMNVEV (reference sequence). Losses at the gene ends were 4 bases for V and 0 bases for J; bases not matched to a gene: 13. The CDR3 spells CASSSWVWDRYMNTEAFF. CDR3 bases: TGTGCCAGCAGTTCTTGGGTATGGGACAGGTATATGAACACTGAAGCTTTCTTT.

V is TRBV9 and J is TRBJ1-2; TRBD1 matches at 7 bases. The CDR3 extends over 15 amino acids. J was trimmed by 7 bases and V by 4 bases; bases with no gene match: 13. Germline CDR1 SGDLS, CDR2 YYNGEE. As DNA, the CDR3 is TGTGCCAGCAGCCCCCGTTTGGAGACAGGGACTGGCTACACCTTC. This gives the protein CASSPRLETGTGYTF.

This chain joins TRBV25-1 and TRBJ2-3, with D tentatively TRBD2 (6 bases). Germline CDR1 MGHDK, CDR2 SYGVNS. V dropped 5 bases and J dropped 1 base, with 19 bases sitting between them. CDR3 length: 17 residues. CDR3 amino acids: CASSRPASATGTDTQYF. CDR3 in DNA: TGTGCCAGCAGTCGTCCGGCTAGCGCGACTGGCACAGATACGCAGTATTTT.

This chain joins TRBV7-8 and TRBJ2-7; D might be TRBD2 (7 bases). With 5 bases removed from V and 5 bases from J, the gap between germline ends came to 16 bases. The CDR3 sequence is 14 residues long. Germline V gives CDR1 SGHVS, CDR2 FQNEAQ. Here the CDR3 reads CASSRGAGWDEQYF. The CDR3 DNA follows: TGTGCCAGCAGCCGGGGGGCCGGCTGGGACGAGCAGTACTTC.

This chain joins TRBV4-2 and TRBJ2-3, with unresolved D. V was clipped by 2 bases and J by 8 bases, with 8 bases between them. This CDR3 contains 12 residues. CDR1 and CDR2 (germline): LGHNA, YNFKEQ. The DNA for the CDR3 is TGTGCCAGCAGCCAAAGAGCCCTTACGCAGTATTTT. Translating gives CASSQRALTQYF.

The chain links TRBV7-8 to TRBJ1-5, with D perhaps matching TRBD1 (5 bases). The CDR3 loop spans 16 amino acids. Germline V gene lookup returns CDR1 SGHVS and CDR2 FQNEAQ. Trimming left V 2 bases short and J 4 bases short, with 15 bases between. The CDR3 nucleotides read TGTGCCAGCAGCTTAAGGGCAGGGAACATAAATCAGCCCCAGCATTTT. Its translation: CASSLRAGNINQPQHF.

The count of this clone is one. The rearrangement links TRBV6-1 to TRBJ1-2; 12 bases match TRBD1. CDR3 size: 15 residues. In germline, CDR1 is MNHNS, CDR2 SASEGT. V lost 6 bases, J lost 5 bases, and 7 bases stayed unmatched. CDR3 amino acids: CASSGTGGRFYGYTF. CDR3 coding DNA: TGTGCCAGCAGCGGGACAGGGGGCCGATTTTATGGCTACACCTTC.

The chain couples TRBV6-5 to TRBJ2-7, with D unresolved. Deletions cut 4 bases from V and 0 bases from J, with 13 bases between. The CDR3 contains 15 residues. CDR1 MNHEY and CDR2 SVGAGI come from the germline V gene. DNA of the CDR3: TGTGCCAGCAGTTCCAAGCTCAGCGCCTCCTACGAGCAGTACTTC. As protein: CASSSKLSASYEQYF.

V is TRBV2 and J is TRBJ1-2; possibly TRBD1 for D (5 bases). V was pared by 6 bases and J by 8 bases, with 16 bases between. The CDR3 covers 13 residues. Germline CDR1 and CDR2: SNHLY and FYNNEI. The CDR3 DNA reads TGTGCCAGCAGGGACTCGGGGGTCGGAGGCTACACCTTC. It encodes CASRDSGVGGYTF.

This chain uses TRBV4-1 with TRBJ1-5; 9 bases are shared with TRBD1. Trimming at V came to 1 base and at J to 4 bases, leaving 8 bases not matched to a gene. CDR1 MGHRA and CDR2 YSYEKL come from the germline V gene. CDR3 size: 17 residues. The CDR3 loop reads CASSQARTGVENQPQHF. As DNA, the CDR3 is TGCGCCAGCAGCCAAGCCCGGACAGGGGTGGAAAATCAGCCCCAGCATTTT.

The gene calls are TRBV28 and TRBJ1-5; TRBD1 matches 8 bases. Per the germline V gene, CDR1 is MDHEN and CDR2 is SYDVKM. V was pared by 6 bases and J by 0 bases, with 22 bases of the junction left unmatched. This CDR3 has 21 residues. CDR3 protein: CASSHYSKGQGGFNSNQPQHF. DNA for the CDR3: TGTGCCAGCAGCCATTACTCAAAAGGACAGGGCGGCTTCAATAGCAATCAGCCCCAGCATTTT.

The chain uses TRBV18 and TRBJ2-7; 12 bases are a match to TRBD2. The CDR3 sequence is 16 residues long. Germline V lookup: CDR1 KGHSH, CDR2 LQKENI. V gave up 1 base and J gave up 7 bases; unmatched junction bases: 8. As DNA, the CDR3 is TGTGCCAGCTCACCACGTCTAGCGGGAGGGCCAGGGGAGCAGTACTTC. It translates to CASSPRLAGGPGEQYF.